The present T cell receptor (beta chain) was sequenced within a study of beta chain features in type 1 diabetes. Findings of the study overall: Patients with type 1 diabetes showed fewer VDJ junction insertions and more deletions. Moderately but significantly shorter TCRB CDR3s were found in Type 1 diabetes patients in all four CD4+ subsets. For patients and controls alike, PCR might favor shorter templates to the same degree.

The whole isolated RNA underwent reverse transcription, so sequencing captured expressed TCRB transcripts. Data came from immunoSEQ multiplex PCR; TCRdb stores just in-frame clones and leaves some out. This table holds more than 120,000 clones, about 12% found once. Comments on this clone: The antigen remains unidentified.

The CDR3 totals 19 residues. The V gene's germline CDR1 is SGHRS and CDR2 YFSETQ. The V end was cut by 0 bases, the J end by 4 bases, with 25 bases between. A sort by CD45RO/CCR7/CD25/CD127/CD95/CD27 yielded CD4+ naive, central memory, regulatory and stem cell-like memory cells. The source material was central memory CD4+ T cells from blood. The origin of this receptor is a man younger than 35 with type 1 diabetes. The chain couples TRBV5-1 to TRBJ1-1; perhaps TRBD1 as D (5 bases). The CDR3 DNA follows: TGCGCCAGCAGCTTGGCTTTATCCAGGACCCAAATAGGGGTCACTGAAGCTTTCTTT. Protein product: CASSLALSRTQIGVTEAFF. The full variable domain, completed using reference TRBV5-1 and TRBJ1-1, is KAGVTQTPRYLIKTRGQQVTLSCSPISGHRSVSWYQQTPGQGLQFLFEYFSETQRNKGNFPGRFSGRQFSNSRSEMNVSTLELGDSALYLCASSLALSRTQIGVTEAFFGQGTRLTVV.